The 13 T cell receptor beta chains below were found in one sample sequenced in a study of regulatory T cells in long-lasting Graves disease. Construction of the TCR beta libraries employed iRepertoire HTBI primers in conjunction with Arm-PCR of CDR3 regions. TCRdb analysed the multiplex PCR reads with MiXCR anew, one entry per CDR3 protein. The sample includes hundreds of thousands of distinct CDR3 sequences, around 15% of them seen just once. Time point given: newly diagnosed GD, antithyroid drugs for less than 3 months. Isolated PBMC RNA provided the starting material for the TCR library. Sequences were derived from peripheral blood mononuclear cells (PBMCs), sampled at new diagnosis, from a patient treated with antithyroid drugs. The receptors derive from a female donor with Graves disease.

In its sample, this clonotype was seen many times. The gene calls are TRBV30 and TRBJ2-2; D may correspond to TRBD1 or TRBD2 (7 bases each). The CDR3 is made up of 15 amino acids. V gave up 7 bases and J gave up 10 bases, with 25 bases separating them. Germline V gene data show CDR1 as GTSNPN and CDR2 as SVGIG (reference sequence). CDR3 loop: CASSFTGDYWEELFF. The DNA for the CDR3 is TGTGCCTCCTCCTTTACAGGGGACTATTGGGAGGAGCTGTTTTTT.

Many counts were recorded for this clonotype. The chain combines TRBV28 with TRBJ1-5; perhaps TRBD1 as D (5 bases). With 5 bases removed from V and 2 bases from J, the gap between germline ends came to 19 bases. The germline gives CDR1 MDHEN, CDR2 SYDVKM. The CDR3 covers 17 residues. CDR3 coding DNA: TGTGCCAGCAGTCCCCCCATGCGAGGGGTAGGCAATCAGCCCCAGCATTTT. It yields the protein CASSPPMRGVGNQPQHF.

In its sample, this clonotype was seen many times. The chain combines TRBV11-2 with TRBJ2-1, with 8 bases identical to TRBD2. The CDR3 loop spans 15 amino acids. V was pared by 1 base and J by 4 bases, with 3 bases of the junction left unmatched. The V gene's germline CDR1 is SGHAT and CDR2 FQNNGV. This chain's CDR3 is CASSLGAGGYNEQFF. The CDR3 DNA sequence: TGTGCCAGCAGCTTAGGGGCGGGAGGATACAATGAGCAGTTCTTC. Complete variable domain (other parts from reference TRBV11-2 and TRBJ2-1): EAGVAQSPRYKIIEKRQSVAFWCNPISGHATLYWYQQILGQGPKLLIQFQNNGVVDDSQLPKDRFSAERLKGVDSTLKIQPAKLEDSAVYLCASSLGAGGYNEQFFGPGTRLTVL.

This clonotype appeared many times. V gene TRBV2 combines with J gene TRBJ2-5, with TRBD1 matching 8 bases. This CDR3 comprises 14 residues. Germline V gene sequence: CDR1 SNHLY, CDR2 FYNNEI. V lost 8 bases, J lost 4 bases, and 9 bases stayed unmatched. In DNA, the CDR3 is TGTGCCAGCTCCGGACAGGGCGGAGGAGAGACCCAGTACTTC. Translated, it gives CASSGQGGGETQYF.

In this sample, this clonotype turned up a few times. The genes are TRBV25-1 and TRBJ1-3; tentatively, D is TRBD1 (5 bases). Germline loops: CDR1 MGHDK, CDR2 SYGVNS. CDR3 length: 15 amino acids. V shed 1 base and J shed 1 base, with 8 bases lying between them. The CDR3 bases are TGTGCCAGCAGTGAATTAGACAGTTCTGGAAACACCATATATTTT. The encoded protein is CASSELDSSGNTIYF.

The rearrangement joins TRBV5-6 to TRBJ2-7; possibly TRBD1 for D (6 bases). V was shortened by 5 bases and J by 1 base, with 19 bases between the two germline ends. Germline V lookup: CDR1 SGHDT, CDR2 YYEEEE. This CDR3 comprises 16 residues. CDR3 bases: TGTGCCAGCAGGTCGAATCCAGGGGCGTCTTCCTACGAGCAGTACTTC. Translated, it gives CASRSNPGASSYEQYF.

This clonotype has only a few counts. One junction end disagrees with the germline gene, perhaps due to a read error. J is TRBJ2-7 and V is TRBV6-1; 7 nucleotides agree with TRBD1. Germline V gene sequence: CDR1 MNHNS, CDR2 SASEGT. CDR3 length equals 15 residues. The CDR3 loop is CASTTTGDPSSEQYF. The CDR3, as DNA: TGTGCCAGCACCACCACAGGGGACCCGTCCTCCGAGCAGTACTTC.

The chain links TRBV19 to TRBJ2-3; D gene ambiguous. The DNA matches TRBJ1-1 better at its end, which makes the J call doubtful. The germline V gene has CDR1 LNHDA and CDR2 SQIVND (reference sequence). This CDR3 is built from 17 residues. DNA of the CDR3: TGTGCCAGTAGTATAGCAAAAGCCCCCCAAGGCGTGGCTGAAGCTTTCTTT. It is translated as CASSIAKAPQGVAEAFF.

This clonotype was counted between two and nine times. The chain recombines TRBV5-4 with TRBJ2-6, with D perhaps TRBD1 or TRBD2 (5 bases each). Germline CDR1 and CDR2: SGHNT and YYREEE (reference sequence). There are 13 residues in the CDR3. V lost 4 bases to trimming and J lost 6 bases, with 8 bases between them. CDR3 nucleotide sequence: TGTGCCAGCAGCATGGGGGAGGCCAACGTCCTGACTTTC. Protein: CASSMGEANVLTF.

A single count supports this clonotype. The rearrangement joins TRBV4-1 to TRBJ1-4, with D uncertain. The CDR3 covers 15 residues. V lost 1 base and J lost 5, with 11 bases in between. Germline values: CDR1 MGHRA, CDR2 YSYEKL. The CDR3 sequence: CASSQVTEANEKLFF. CDR3 DNA: TGCGCCAGCAGCCAAGTGACGGAAGCAAATGAAAAACTGTTTTTT.

This clonotype was seen many times. V and J are TRBV11-2 and TRBJ1-2; the D is unclear. This CDR3 is built from 14 residues. Germline CDR1 and CDR2: SGHAT and FQNNGV. The V end was cut by 5 bases, the J end by 2 bases, with 12 bases between. The CDR3 region is CASSPPVMNYGYTF. DNA of the CDR3: TGTGCCAGCAGCCCCCCCGTCATGAACTATGGCTACACCTTC.

This clonotype was observed many times. This chain uses TRBV5-1 with TRBJ2-7, with TRBD2 matching 8 bases. CDR3 length: 16 residues. Germline V gene data show CDR1 as SGHRS and CDR2 as YFSETQ. V dropped 2 bases and J dropped 3; count of bases not matched to a gene: 10. CDR3 bases: TGCGCCAGCAGCTTATCCTCCGGGAGGGCCCACTACGAGCAGTACTTC. This encodes CASSLSSGRAHYEQYF.

At least ten counts were recorded for this clonotype. This chain joins TRBV12-3 or TRBV12-4 and TRBJ1-4, with D maybe TRBD1 (5 bases). This CDR3 has 14 residues. The V and J ends lost 6 bases and 10 bases respectively, with 18 bases between them. CDR3 coding DNA: TGTGCCAGCAGCACCTCCGGACTGGGGGGAAAACTGTTTTTT. Its protein product is CASSTSGLGGKLFF.